These 17 T cell receptor beta chains were all obtained from the same sample, sequenced in a study of T-cell memory formation after mild COVID-19. One entry per CDR3 protein results from TCRdb running MiXCR on the 5' RACE reads. The sample holds 100,000 to 140,000 distinct CDR3 sequences, approximately 15% seen once. Sequencing was performed on PBMCs or a T cell subset sorted from them (not recorded which). The receptor set was obtained from a man aged 18-30 years who had mild COVID-19 (a few samples of this study predate the infection). Cell type and time point are not known.

This clonotype occurred a few times. The V gene is TRBV5-6, the J gene TRBJ2-1, with 7 bases that match TRBD1. The V segment lost 4 bases and the J segment 6 bases; nucleotides outside the gene matches: 13. Germline V CDR1 and CDR2: SGHDT, YYEEEE. This CDR3 has 16 amino acids. CDR3 nucleotides: TGTGCCAGCAGCGGGTACAGGGGCCGCGCTGGCAATGAGCAGTTCTTC. Encoded protein: CASSGYRGRAGNEQFF.

The chain is built from TRBV7-9 and TRBJ2-5, with 7 bases identical to TRBD2. J was trimmed by 5 bases and V by 6 bases; bases with no gene match: 6. Germline lookup yields CDR1 SEHNR and CDR2 FQNEAQ (reference sequence). The CDR3 loop spans 13 amino acids. The CDR3 protein is CASSSGGDETQYF. DNA of the CDR3: TGTGCCAGCAGTTCGGGGGGTGACGAGACCCAGTACTTC.

This clonotype was recorded a few times. The gene calls are TRBV7-3 and TRBJ1-1; D unresolved. Deletions cut 6 bases from V and 4 bases from J, with 12 bases between. This CDR3 region has 13 residues. CDR1 is SGHTA, CDR2 FQGTGA, per germline. This chain's CDR3 is CASSSPGSTEAFF. Here the CDR3 DNA reads TGTGCCAGCAGTTCACCGGGGAGCACTGAAGCTTTCTTT.

The CDR3 sequence: CASSLGQAGYTF. Written as DNA, the CDR3 is TGTGCCAGCAGCTTAGGACAGGCCGGCTACACCTTC. The chain couples TRBV7-9 to TRBJ1-2, with D perhaps matching TRBD1 (6 bases). Trimming cost V 1 base and J 8 bases, with 8 bases left between them. This CDR3 has 12 amino acids. The germline CDR1 and CDR2 sequences are SEHNR and FQNEAQ (reference sequence).

The genes are TRBV4-1 and TRBJ1-5; TRBD1 is a possible D gene (6 bases). Germline V gene sequence: CDR1 MGHRA, CDR2 YSYEKL. The CDR3 totals 17 residues. Trimming took 0 bases from V and 0 from J, leaving 12 bases between them. CDR3 sequence (DNA): TGCGCCAGCAGCCAAGATCTTAGGGGGAATAGCAATCAGCCCCAGCATTTT. Protein sequence: CASSQDLRGNSNQPQHF.

The V gene is TRBV7-4, the J gene TRBJ2-1, with TRBD2 as a possible D gene (5 bases). V gave up 5 bases and J gave up 8 bases, with 22 bases separating them. Germline values: CDR1 SGHVT, CDR2 SQSDAQ. The CDR3 sequence is 16 residues long. For the CDR3, the DNA is TGTGCCAGCAGCAAAAGTGGGAGCTTTATAGCCGATGAGCAGTTCTTC. It is translated as CASSKSGSFIADEQFF. Full variable domain (rest looked up from reference TRBV7-4 and TRBJ2-1): GAGVSQSPRYKVAKRGRDVALRCDSISGHVTLYWYRQTLGQGSEVLTYSQSDAQRDKSGRPSGRFSAERPERSVSTLKIQRTEQGDSAVYLCASSKSGSFIADEQFFGPGTRLTVL.

This clonotype turned up a few times. V and J are TRBV27 and TRBJ2-6; 8 positions agree with TRBD2. V shed 8 bases, J shed 4 bases, and the junction held 13 bases outside the gene matches. This CDR3 region has 17 residues. Germline values: CDR1 MNHEY, CDR2 SMNVEV (reference sequence). CDR3 nucleotide sequence: TGTGCCAGCTCCCCCCGGGGGGGATGGGACGGGGCCAACGTCCTGACTTTC. It specifies CASSPRGGWDGANVLTF.

This clonotype was seen only a few times. The DNA of the CDR3 is TGTGCCAGCAGCTTGAATGGCAGGGGAAGTGCCGGGGAGCTGTTTTTT. Translating it yields CASSLNGRGSAGELFF. The chain uses TRBV5-6 and TRBJ2-2, with D perhaps matching TRBD1 (6 bases). Trimming pared 1 base from V and 6 bases from J, leaving 16 bases between. The CDR3 extends over 16 amino acids. Germline-derived CDR1 and CDR2 are SGHDT and YYEEEE.

This clonotype was seen many times. The V gene is TRBV6-6, the J gene TRBJ2-1, with 9 bases that match TRBD2. V was pared by 6 bases and J by 2 bases, with 8 bases of the junction left unmatched. There are 16 residues in the CDR3. The germline gives CDR1 MNHNY, CDR2 SVGAGI (reference sequence). In DNA, the CDR3 is TGTGCCAGCAGAAACAGGGGACTAGCCCCCTACAATGAGCAGTTCTTC. Protein sequence: CASRNRGLAPYNEQFF.

There are a few counts of this clonotype. At one boundary the junction diverges from the germline segment, which might be a read error. This sequence joins TRBV12-3 or TRBV12-4 and TRBJ2-1; either TRBD1 or TRBD2 may fit D (5 bases each). The CDR3 is made up of 12 amino acids. CDR3 residues: CASSPGGGSSDF. CDR3 in DNA: TGTGCCAGCAGTCCTGGGGGTGGTAGCAGTGACTTC.

This clonotype was observed a few times. The V and J genes are TRBV20-1 and TRBJ2-7; TRBD1 matches 8 bases. The CDR3 runs to 13 residues. The germline V gene has CDR1 DFQATT and CDR2 SNEGSKA (reference sequence). V dropped 6 bases and J dropped 2; count of bases not matched to a gene: 6. CDR3 in amino acids: CSARDRMTYEQYF. Written as DNA, the CDR3 is TGCAGTGCCCGGGACAGGATGACCTACGAGCAGTACTTC.

This clonotype was found many times. The V call is TRBV14, the J call TRBJ2-7; D may match TRBD1 or TRBD2 (5 bases each). Germline CDR1 is SGHDN and CDR2 is FVKESK. Trimming pared 4 bases from V and 2 bases from J, leaving 9 bases between. CDR3 length: 13 residues. In DNA, the CDR3 is TGTGCCAGCAGCCTCGGGGCTCCCTACGAGCAGTACTTC. Translation gives CASSLGAPYEQYF.

The rearrangement links TRBV11-2 to TRBJ2-7, with a possible D match to TRBD2 (6 bases). The CDR3 has 16 amino acids. Trimming shortened V by 5 bases and J by 3 bases, and 20 bases separated the two germline ends. The germline V gene has CDR1 SGHAT and CDR2 FQNNGV. In DNA, the CDR3 is TGTGCCAGCAGCCCAGGTCGGGCGGGGAGTGACTACGAGCAGTACGTC. Translating it yields CASSPGRAGSDYEQYV.

CDR3 DNA: TGTGCCAGCAGTTCGAGGACAGGGACGAACTATGGCTACACCTTC. It encodes CASSSRTGTNYGYTF. The chain is built from TRBV6-5 and TRBJ1-2, with 8 bases lining up with TRBD1. V was pared by 4 bases and J by 2 bases, with 6 bases of the junction left unmatched. Germline values: CDR1 MNHEY, CDR2 SVGAGI. The CDR3 runs 15 residues.

The rearrangement uses TRBV12-3 or TRBV12-4 and TRBJ1-5; a possible D gene is TRBD1 (5 bases). This CDR3 has 15 amino acids. V lost 7 bases to trimming and J lost 4 bases, with 17 bases between them. The CDR3 protein is CASTPVGGKNQPQHF. The DNA for the CDR3 is TGTGCCAGCACCCCCGTGGGGGGGAAGAATCAGCCCCAGCATTTT.

The gene calls are TRBV4-3 and TRBJ1-5; tentative D call: TRBD1 (6 bases). The CDR3 has 14 residues. V lost 3 bases and J lost 5, with 11 bases in between. From germline, CDR1 is LGHNA and CDR2 YSLEER. The CDR3 DNA reads TGCGCCAGCAGCCAGAAACAGGGATATCAGCCCCAGCATTTT. This sequence encodes CASSQKQGYQPQHF.

This clonotype came up a few times. The V gene is TRBV7-9, the J gene TRBJ1-6, with unresolved D. From germline, CDR1 is SEHNR and CDR2 FQNEAQ (reference sequence). The CDR3 is made up of 12 amino acids. V gave up 5 bases and J gave up 10 bases, with 9 bases separating them. The DNA for the CDR3 is TGTGCCAGCAGCCCCGACGGGTCACCCCTCCACTTT. Its protein is CASSPDGSPLHF.